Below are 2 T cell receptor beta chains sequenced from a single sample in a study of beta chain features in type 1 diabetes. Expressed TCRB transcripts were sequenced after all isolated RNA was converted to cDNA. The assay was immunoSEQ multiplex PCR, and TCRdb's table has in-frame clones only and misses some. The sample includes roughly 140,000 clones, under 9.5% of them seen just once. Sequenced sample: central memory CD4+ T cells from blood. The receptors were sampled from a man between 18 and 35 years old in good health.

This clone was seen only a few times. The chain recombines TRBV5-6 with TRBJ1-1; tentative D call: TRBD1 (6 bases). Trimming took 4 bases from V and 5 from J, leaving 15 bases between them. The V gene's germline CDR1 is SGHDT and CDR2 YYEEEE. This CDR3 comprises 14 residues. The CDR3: CASSLPGGGTEAFF. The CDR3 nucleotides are TGTGCCAGCAGCCTCCCGGGGGGCGGAACTGAAGCTTTCTTT.

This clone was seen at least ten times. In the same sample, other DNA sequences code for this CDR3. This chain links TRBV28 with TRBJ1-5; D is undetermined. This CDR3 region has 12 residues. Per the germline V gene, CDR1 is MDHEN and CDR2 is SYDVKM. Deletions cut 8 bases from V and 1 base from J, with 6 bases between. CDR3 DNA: TGTGCCAGCCTGCGCAGCAATCAGCCCCAGCATTTT. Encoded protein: CASLRSNQPQHF.